This TCR beta chain derives from a study of T cell responses to AZD1222 COVID-19 vaccine. Study-wide results and limits: Recipients of two AZD1222 doses showed rising Spike-specific TCR breadth and depth. None of the repertoires were sampled until the peak T cell response had passed.

Comment on this clone: Its antigen is undetermined.

Sequenced by immunoSEQ multiplex PCR; TCRdb stores in-frame clones only, minus some. The table lists about 150,000 clones, approximately 94% of them singletons. Trimming pared 3 bases from V and 5 bases from J, leaving 9 bases between. Germline V CDR1 and CDR2: KGHDR, SFDVKD. There are 13 residues in the CDR3. This sequence was found in an adult in good health. The chain carries TRBV24-1 and TRBJ2-5, with D unclear. Material: peripheral blood, obtained on day 0 of AZD1222 vaccination. CDR3 in DNA: TGTGCCACCAGTGATGGGGTTAGGGAGACCCAGTACTTC. This translates into CATSDGVRETQYF.